These 14 T cell receptor beta chains originate from one sample sequenced in a study of molecular identifiers for immune sequencing clone quantification. In TCRdb, the PCR reads were re-called with MiXCR into one record per CDR3 protein. The data show 300,000 to 350,000 distinct CDR3 sequences, roughly a fifth seen once. The sample taken for sequencing was naive CD8+ T cells from blood, with Jurkat cell RNA spiked in. Regarding subset: FACS-sorted CD8+CD4-CCR7+CD45RA+ naive T cells. These receptors were taken from a human donor in good health. Some libraries in this study had Jurkat cell RNA spiked in.

Points on this clonotype: This may be a read error, as it is one base from a much larger clone. V usage is TRBV29-1 and J usage is TRBJ2-7; either TRBD1 or TRBD2 may supply D (5 bases each). The V end lost 7 bases, the J end lost 4 bases, and 17 bases lay between the germline ends. The length of the CDR3 is 13 residues. Per the germline V gene, CDR1 is SQVTM and CDR2 is ANQGSEA. CDR3 bases: TGCAGCGCTATGGGGACCAAGCCATACGAGCAGTACTTC. Amino acids: CSAMGTKPYEQYF.

This clonotype has a handful of counts. The rearrangement links TRBV18 to TRBJ1-5; no clear D gene. The germline V gene has CDR1 KGHSH and CDR2 LQKENI. This CDR3 is 14 amino acids long. Between the trimmed V and J ends, which lost 5 bases and 0 bases, there was a span of 8 bases. Here the CDR3 DNA reads TGTGCCAGCTCAACGACGGATAGCAATCAGCCCCAGCATTTT. Translation gives CASSTTDSNQPQHF.

This clonotype was seen ten or more times. This rearrangement joins TRBV12-3 or TRBV12-4 to TRBJ2-4; D gene uncertain. CDR3 length equals 15 residues. V was shortened by 5 bases and J by 0 bases, with 11 bases between the two germline ends. CDR3 nucleotides: TGTGCCAGCAGTCCTCAGGAGATAGCCAAAAACATTCAGTACTTC. Translating gives CASSPQEIAKNIQYF.

As to this clonotype: A read error may be the cause here, since a much bigger clone is one base away. The chain is built from TRBV7-2 and TRBJ2-5; D remains unclear. Germline assignment: CDR1 SGHTA and CDR2 FQGNSA. V was clipped by 2 bases and J by 2 bases, with 12 bases between them. The CDR3 covers 15 residues. CDR3 sequence (DNA): TGTGCCAGCAGCTTACTCCGGCCAGCTCAAGAGACCCAGTACTTC. It translates to CASSLLRPAQETQYF.

In its sample, this clonotype was seen many times. This chain uses TRBV4-3 with TRBJ2-7; D possibly uses TRBD1 or TRBD2 (5 bases each). Trimming cost V 0 bases and J 3 bases, with 12 bases left between them. Germline V CDR1 and CDR2: LGHNA, YSLEER. There are 15 residues in the CDR3. DNA of the CDR3: TGCGCCAGCAGCCAAGAGGACGAGGGGAACTACGAGCAGTACTTC. Encoded protein: CASSQEDEGNYEQYF.

This clonotype was counted at least ten times. The chain recombines TRBV19 with TRBJ1-5; D ambiguous. The germline gives CDR1 LNHDA, CDR2 SQIVND (reference sequence). This CDR3 region has 15 residues. Trimming left V 1 base short and J 0 bases short, with 7 bases between. The CDR3 region is CASSIVSSSNQPQHF. The CDR3 nucleotides read TGTGCCAGTAGTATAGTCAGCTCTAGCAATCAGCCCCAGCATTTT.

The chain is built from TRBV12-3 or TRBV12-4 and TRBJ2-1; 7 bases fit TRBD2. J lost 3 bases, V lost 3 bases, and 8 bases had no gene match. The CDR3 covers 16 residues. CDR3 nucleotides: TGTGCCAGCAGTTTTCTCCGGACTAGGTTCTACAATGAGCAGTTCTTC. This encodes CASSFLRTRFYNEQFF.

The chain combines TRBV4-3 with TRBJ2-3, with unresolved D. The germline V gene encodes CDR1 LGHNA and CDR2 YSLEER. The CDR3 is 15 residues long. V lost 0 bases, J lost 4 bases, and 11 bases lay in between. CDR3 coding DNA: TGCGCCAGCAGCCAAGAAGGGCCGGGCCCAGATACGCAGTATTTT. This encodes CASSQEGPGPDTQYF.

This clonotype was picked up many times. The V call is TRBV4-1, the J call TRBJ2-7; D might be TRBD2 (6 bases). Trimming removed 0 bases at V and 2 bases at J, with 11 bases between. This CDR3 comprises 15 residues. Germline values: CDR1 MGHRA, CDR2 YSYEKL. The CDR3 sequence: CASSQDHPGAYEQYF. For the CDR3, the DNA is TGCGCCAGCAGCCAAGACCATCCGGGAGCCTACGAGCAGTACTTC.

In this sample, this clonotype turned up many times. V usage is TRBV6-2 or TRBV6-3 and J usage is TRBJ1-5; a weak D match, TRBD1 (6 bases). CDR1 MNHEY and CDR2 SVGEGT come from the germline V gene. The V gene lost 6 bases and the J gene lost 6 bases, with 27 bases spanning the gap. The CDR3 extends over 18 amino acids. CDR3 nucleotide sequence: TGTGCCAGCAGCTTCCCTGGGGGCAGCATCCCACGGGGTCAGCCCCAGCATTTT. Translating gives CASSFPGGSIPRGQPQHF.

This clonotype came up a few times. This chain joins TRBV11-2 and TRBJ2-2; TRBD2 aligns across 10 bases. Germline lookup yields CDR1 SGHAT and CDR2 FQNNGV. This CDR3 region has 16 residues. Germline trimming cut 4 bases from V and 1 base from J; bases unmatched to any gene: 3. CDR3 in DNA: TGTGCCAGCAGCTCAACTAGCGGGAAGAACACCGGGGAGCTGTTTTTT. Translated, it gives CASSSTSGKNTGELFF.

This clonotype was recorded at least ten times. The rearrangement joins TRBV6-2 or TRBV6-3 to TRBJ2-4, with a weak D call TRBD1 (6 bases). CDR1 is MNHEY and CDR2 is SVGEGT in the germline V gene. This CDR3 contains 13 residues. V was trimmed by 3 bases and J by 9 bases, leaving 12 bases between them. CDR3 sequence (DNA): TGTGCCAGCAGTTATTTACAGGGAGTCATTCAGTACTTC. This sequence encodes CASSYLQGVIQYF.

This clonotype appeared a few times. CDR3 region: CASSPSSSGKETQYF. CDR3 sequence (DNA): TGTGCCAGCAGTCCTAGTTCGAGCGGAAAAGAGACCCAGTACTTC. The chain combines TRBV7-9 with TRBJ2-5, with D maybe TRBD2 (5 bases). The germline gives CDR1 SEHNR, CDR2 FQNEAQ (reference sequence). This CDR3 is built from 15 residues. V lost 6 bases, J lost 3 bases, and 17 bases lay in between.

This clonotype was observed at least ten times. J is TRBJ1-1 and V is TRBV4-3, with 8 bases matching TRBD1. CDR1 and CDR2 (germline): LGHNA, YSLEER. This CDR3 contains 16 residues. The V gene end was trimmed by 0 bases and the J gene end by 7 bases; junction bases not matched to a gene: 10. CDR3 sequence reads: CASSQDAFRGLGEAFF. DNA of the CDR3: TGCGCCAGCAGCCAAGACGCATTCAGGGGGCTAGGTGAAGCTTTCTTT.